This TCR beta chain was captured by sequencing in a study of blood T cell repertoires in COVID-19. About the research overall: Collection of acute and convalescent COVID-19 samples took place in the United States, Italy and Spain. T cells, B-cell-depleted T cells, or PBMCs supplied cDNA or gDNA.

In the original workflow: Cell counts per sample came from amplifying reference gene primers. Assay used: immunoSEQ multiplex PCR; TCRdb lists only in-frame clones, some missing. The V and J calls and clone size come from that table; D and trimming were worked out from the DNA. The table has some 100,000 clones, 86% seen once. CDR3 length: 13 residues. The germline V gene has CDR1 MNHEY and CDR2 SVGAGI. The trim removed 7 bases at V and 4 bases at J, leaving 4 bases unmatched. The TCR originated in a man over 45 with acute or convalescent COVID-19. The material sequenced was peripheral blood. The chain links TRBV6-5 to TRBJ1-1; TRBD1 aligns across 9 bases. CDR3 region: CASIGQGFTEAFF. The CDR3 region has the DNA TGTGCCAGCATAGGACAGGGGTTCACTGAAGCTTTCTTT.